The clone carrying this TCR beta chain came up once. The antigen is unknown. Being one base from a much bigger clone, this may be a read error. The sample belongs to a study of regulatory T cells in long-lasting Graves disease. Study background: In persistent Graves' disease, antithyroid drugs had been taken for over 5 years and TSH receptor antibodies stayed positive.

With iRepertoire HTBI primers and Arm-PCR of CDR3 regions, TCR beta libraries were built. TCRdb independently ran MiXCR on the multiplex PCR reads; one entry per CDR3 protein. The sample carries around 510,000 distinct CDR3 sequences, 20% to 25% recorded once. The germline V gene has CDR1 MNHNS and CDR2 SASEGT. CDR3 length: 17 amino acids. Unmatched junction bases numbered 12, after V lost 5 bases and J lost 3 bases. Time point meaning: persistent/refractory GD, antithyroid drugs over 5 years with positive TRAb. Preparation of the TCR library used RNA extracted from PBMCs. Overall study results and limits: Persistent Graves' patients showed less TCR diversity than newly diagnosed patients showed. Persistent disease favored TRBV28, TRBJ1-2 and TRBJ2-5.

Sample: peripheral blood mononuclear cells (PBMCs), taken when the disease was refractory, from a patient treated with antithyroid drugs. V and J are TRBV6-1 and TRBJ2-7; 11 nucleotides agree with TRBD1. This receptor was identified in a female donor with Graves disease. Written as DNA, the CDR3 is TGTGCCAGCAGTCAGGACAGGGGGCTCGAAGTAGTCTACGAGCAGTACTTC. Its protein product is CASSQDRGLEVVYEQYF.